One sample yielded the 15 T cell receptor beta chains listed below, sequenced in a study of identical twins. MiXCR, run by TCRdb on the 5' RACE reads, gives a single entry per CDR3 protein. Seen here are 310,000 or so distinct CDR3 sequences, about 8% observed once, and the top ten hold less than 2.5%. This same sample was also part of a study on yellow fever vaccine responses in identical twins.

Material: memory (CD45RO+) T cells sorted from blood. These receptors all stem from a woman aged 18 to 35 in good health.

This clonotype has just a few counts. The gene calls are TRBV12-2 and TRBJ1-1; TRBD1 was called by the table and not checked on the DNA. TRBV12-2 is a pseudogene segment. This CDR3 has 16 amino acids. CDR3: CASRWNEGGGGTEAFF. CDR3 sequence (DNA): TGTGCAAGTCGCTGGAATGAGGGGGGCGGCGGCACTGAAGCTTTCTTT.

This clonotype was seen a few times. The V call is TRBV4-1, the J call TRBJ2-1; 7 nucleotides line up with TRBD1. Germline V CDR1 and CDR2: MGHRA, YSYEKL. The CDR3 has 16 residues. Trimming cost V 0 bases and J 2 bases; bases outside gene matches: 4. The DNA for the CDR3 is TGCGCCAGCAGCCAAGACCGGGACAGCCCCTACAATGAGCAGTTCTTC. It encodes CASSQDRDSPYNEQFF.

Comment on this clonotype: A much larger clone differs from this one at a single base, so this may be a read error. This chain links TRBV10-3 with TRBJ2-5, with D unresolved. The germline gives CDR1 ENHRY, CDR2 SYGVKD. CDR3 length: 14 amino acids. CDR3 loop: CAISADGTQEAQYF. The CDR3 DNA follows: TGTGCCATCAGTGCTGACGGTACACAAGAGGCCCAGTACTTC.

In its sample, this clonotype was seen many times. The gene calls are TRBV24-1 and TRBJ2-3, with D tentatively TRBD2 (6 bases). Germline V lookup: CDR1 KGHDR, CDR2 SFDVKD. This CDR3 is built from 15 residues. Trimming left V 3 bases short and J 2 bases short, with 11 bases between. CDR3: CATSDLGGLTDTQYF. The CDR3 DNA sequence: TGTGCCACCAGTGATCTCGGGGGACTCACAGATACGCAGTATTTT.

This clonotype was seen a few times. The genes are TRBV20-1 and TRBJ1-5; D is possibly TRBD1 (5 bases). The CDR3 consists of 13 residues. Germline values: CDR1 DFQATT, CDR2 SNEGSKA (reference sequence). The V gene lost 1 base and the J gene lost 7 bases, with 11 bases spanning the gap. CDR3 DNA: TGCAGTGCTAGAGGACAGTTAGGGCAGCCCCAGCATTTT. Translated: CSARGQLGQPQHF.

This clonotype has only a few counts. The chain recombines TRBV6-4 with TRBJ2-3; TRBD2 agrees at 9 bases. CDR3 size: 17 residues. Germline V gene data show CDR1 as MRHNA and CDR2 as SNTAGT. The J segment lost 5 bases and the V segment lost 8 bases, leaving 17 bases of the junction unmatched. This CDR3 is CASFPTIKAGGGDTQYF. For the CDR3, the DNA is TGTGCCAGCTTTCCGACCATTAAAGCGGGGGGTGGAGATACGCAGTATTTT.

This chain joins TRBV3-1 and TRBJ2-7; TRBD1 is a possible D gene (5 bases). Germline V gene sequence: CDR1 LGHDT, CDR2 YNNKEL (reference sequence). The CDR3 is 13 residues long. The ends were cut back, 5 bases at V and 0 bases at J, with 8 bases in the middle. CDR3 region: CASSGHCSYEQYF. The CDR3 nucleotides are TGTGCCAGCAGCGGACATTGCTCCTACGAGCAGTACTTC.

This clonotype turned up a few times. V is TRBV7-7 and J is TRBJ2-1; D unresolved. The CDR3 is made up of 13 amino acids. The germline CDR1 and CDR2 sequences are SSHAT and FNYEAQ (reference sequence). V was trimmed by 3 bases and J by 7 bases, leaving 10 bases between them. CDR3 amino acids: CASSLQPENEQFF. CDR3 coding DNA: TGTGCCAGCAGCTTGCAACCCGAAAATGAGCAGTTCTTC.

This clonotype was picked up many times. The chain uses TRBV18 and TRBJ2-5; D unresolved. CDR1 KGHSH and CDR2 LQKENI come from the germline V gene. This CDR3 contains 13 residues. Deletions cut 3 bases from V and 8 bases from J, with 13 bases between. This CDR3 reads CASSPGFLETQYF. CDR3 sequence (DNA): TGTGCCAGCTCACCGGGCTTCTTGGAAACCCAGTACTTC.

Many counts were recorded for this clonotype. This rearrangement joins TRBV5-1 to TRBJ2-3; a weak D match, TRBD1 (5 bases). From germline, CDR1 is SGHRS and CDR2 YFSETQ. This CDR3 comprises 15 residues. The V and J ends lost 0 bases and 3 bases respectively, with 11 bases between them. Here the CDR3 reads CASSLAEKGTDTQYF. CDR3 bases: TGCGCCAGCAGCTTGGCGGAAAAGGGGACAGATACGCAGTATTTT.

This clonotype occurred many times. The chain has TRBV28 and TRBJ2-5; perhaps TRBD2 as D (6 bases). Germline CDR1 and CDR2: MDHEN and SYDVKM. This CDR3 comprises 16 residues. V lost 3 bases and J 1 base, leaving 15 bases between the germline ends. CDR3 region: CASSLYSGEAQETQYF. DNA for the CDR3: TGTGCCAGCAGTTTGTATAGCGGAGAAGCCCAAGAGACCCAGTACTTC.

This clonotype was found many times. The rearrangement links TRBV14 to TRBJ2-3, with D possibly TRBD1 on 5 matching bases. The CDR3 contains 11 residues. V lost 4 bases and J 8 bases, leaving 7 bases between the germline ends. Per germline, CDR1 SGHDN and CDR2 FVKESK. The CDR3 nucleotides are TGTGCCAGCAGCCCAGGGCTTACGCAGTATTTT. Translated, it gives CASSPGLTQYF.

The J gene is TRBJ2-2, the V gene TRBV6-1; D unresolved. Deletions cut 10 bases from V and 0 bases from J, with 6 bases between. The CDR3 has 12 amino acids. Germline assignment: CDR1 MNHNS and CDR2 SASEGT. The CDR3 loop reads CATFANTGELFF. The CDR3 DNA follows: TGTGCCACCTTCGCGAACACCGGGGAGCTGTTTTTT.

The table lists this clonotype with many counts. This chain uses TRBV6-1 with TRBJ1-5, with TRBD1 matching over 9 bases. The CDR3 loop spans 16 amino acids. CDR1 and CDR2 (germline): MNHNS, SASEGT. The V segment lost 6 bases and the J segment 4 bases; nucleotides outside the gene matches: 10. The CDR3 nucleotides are TGTGCCAGCAGCTTTACACAGGGGGCGGGTAATCAGCCCCAGCATTTT. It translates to CASSFTQGAGNQPQHF.

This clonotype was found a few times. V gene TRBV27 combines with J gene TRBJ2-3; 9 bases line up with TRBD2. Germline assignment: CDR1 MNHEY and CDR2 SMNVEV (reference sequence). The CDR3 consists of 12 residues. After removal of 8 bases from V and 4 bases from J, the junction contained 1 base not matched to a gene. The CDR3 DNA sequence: TGTGCCAGCGGCGGGAGGGCAGATACGCAGTATTTT. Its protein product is CASGGRADTQYF.